The clone carrying this TCR beta chain is medium-sized by frequency. Libraries were prepared by immunoSEQ multiplex PCR; TCRdb keeps only in-frame clonotypes and omits some of them. Recorded for this sample: 7,000 to 8,000 clones. The sample belongs to a study of synovial regulatory T cells in juvenile arthritis. About the research overall: One patient received methotrexate plus infliximab; one lacked treatment information.

Per the germline V gene, CDR1 is MNHNS and CDR2 is SASEGT. This CDR3 region has 15 residues. No DNA was logged. V usage is TRBV6-1 and J usage is TRBJ1-5; TCRdb returns TRBD1, unconfirmable since there is no DNA. The clonotype originates from a donor younger than 30 with juvenile idiopathic arthritis. Input material: Treg cells from blood. Subset indicated: remaining (HLA-DR-negative) circulating blood Treg cells. The CDR3 sequence is CASRLGQGAGQPQHF.